This TCR beta chain was observed in a study of blood T cell repertoires in COVID-19. The wider study: T cells, B-cell-depleted T cells, or PBMCs supplied cDNA or gDNA.

The J segment lost 5 bases and the V segment lost 2 bases, leaving 6 bases of the junction unmatched. CDR3 size: 15 residues. CDR1 and CDR2 from the germline V gene are SEHNR and FQNEAQ (reference sequence). The authors' processing: Amplification from reference gene primers served as the basis for estimated nucleated cell counts. TCRdb keeps only in-frame clones here, not all; method: immunoSEQ multiplex PCR. That table gives V, J and clone size, and the DNA gave D and trimming. In the table there are around 300,000 clones, 75% to 90% of which are singletons. The clonotype comes from a woman in her 70s with COVID-19, enrolled during active disease. This sequence joins TRBV7-9 and TRBJ2-3; 8 bases are a match to TRBD2. The sample was peripheral blood. The CDR3 nucleotides are TGTGCCAGCAGCTTAATTTCGGGGGGGCAAGATACGCAGTATTTT. Protein: CASSLISGGQDTQYF.